This is a list of T cell receptor beta chains from one sample in a study of vaccination effects on CD4 cells after COVID-19. Libraries were prepared by immunoSEQ multiplex PCR; TCRdb keeps only in-frame clonotypes and omits some of them. In the table there are approximately 50,000 clones, roughly 79% of which are singletons. These receptors are not linked to any known antigen. Here the sequenced sample was CD4+ T cells from PBMCs cultured with HCoV-OC43 spike peptides, taken before COVID-19 vaccination. These receptors were taken from a human donor who received a COVID-19 vaccine. Each CDR3 is given with its conserved first and last residue. A D gene is named only where the DNA matches it firmly. The size of a clone is reported for some rows only, either as once, few or many, or as a class for expanded clones.

abundance	j_gene	v_gene	d_gene	CDR3aa	CDR3nt
-	TRBJ2-4	TRBV27	-	CASSTQGNIQYF	TGTGCCAGCAGCACTCAGGGGAACATTCAGTACTTC
-	TRBJ1-1	TRBV19	-	CASKDRGGFTEAFF	TGTGCCAGTAAGGATAGGGGGGGCTTCACTGAAGCTTTCTTT
few	TRBJ2-1	TRBV7-9	-	CASSLGRKQFF	TGTGCCAGCAGCTTAGGGAGAAAGCAGTTCTTC
-	TRBJ2-1	TRBV11-1	TRBD2	CASSFLAGLGNEQFF	TGTGCCAGCAGCTTCCTAGCGGGGTTGGGTAATGAGCAGTTCTTC
once	TRBJ1-5	TRBV12-3/TRBV12-4	TRBD1	CASSRDRAQPQHF	TGTGCCAGCAGCCGGGACAGGGCTCAGCCCCAGCATTTT
-	TRBJ2-6	TRBV14	-	CASSHPGRSSGANVLTF	TGTGCCAGCAGCCACCCGGGACGTAGCTCTGGGGCCAACGTCCTGACTTTC
-	TRBJ2-1	TRBV5-1	TRBD1	CASRDREGVNEQFF	TGCGCCAGCCGGGACAGGGAGGGGGTCAATGAGCAGTTCTTC
-	TRBJ1-2	TRBV19	-	CASGPVTVGYGYTF	TGTGCCTCCGGCCCGGTCACAGTTGGCTATGGCTACACCTTC
-	TRBJ1-2	TRBV9	TRBD1	CASSATGGTGYTF	TGTGCCAGCAGCGCAACAGGGGGCACTGGCTACACCTTC
-	TRBJ1-6	TRBV5-1	TRBD1	CASSATGANSPLHF	TGCGCCAGCAGCGCCACAGGGGCTAATTCACCCCTCCACTTT
-	TRBJ1-4	TRBV7-9	TRBD1	CASSPGGRGQANEKLFF	TGTGCCAGCAGCCCAGGGGGGCGGGGGCAGGCGAATGAAAAACTGTTTTTT
once	TRBJ2-5	TRBV3-1/TRBV3-2	-	CASSHSGETQYF	TGTGCCAGCAGCCACTCAGGAGAGACCCAGTACTTC
-	TRBJ1-6	TRBV5-1	TRBD1	CASSIGQGRAPLHF	TGCGCCAGCAGCATAGGACAGGGACGGGCACCCCTCCACTTT
-	TRBJ2-5	TRBV29-1	TRBD2	CSVGVLRTSADKTQYF	TGCAGCGTTGGTGTCCTTAGGACTAGCGCCGACAAGACCCAGTACTTC
few	TRBJ1-2	TRBV6-5	-	CASSYRGYGYTF	TGTGCCAGCAGTTACAGGGGGTATGGCTACACCTTC
-	TRBJ1-2	TRBV12-3/TRBV12-4	-	CASSLGEEYGYTF	TGTGCCAGCAGTTTGGGGGAGGAGTATGGCTACACCTTC
-	TRBJ1-2	TRBV19	-	CASSIPGLIYGYTF	TGTGCCAGTAGTATTCCAGGCTTAATTTATGGCTACACCTTC
-	TRBJ1-2	TRBV18	-	CASSSSLTANYGYTF	TGTGCCAGCTCTTCCTCTCTGACGGCGAACTATGGCTACACCTTC
once	TRBJ1-5	TRBV5-4	-	CASSLDWGQPQHF	TGTGCCAGCAGCTTGGATTGGGGACAGCCCCAGCATTTT
-	TRBJ2-5	TRBV7-8	-	CASSLDPGQETQYF	TGTGCCAGCAGCTTAGATCCGGGCCAAGAGACCCAGTACTTC
few	TRBJ1-6	TRBV19	-	CASNTPPDSPLHF	TGTGCCAGTAATACCCCCCCCGATTCACCCCTCCACTTT
-	TRBJ2-2	TRBV7-9	-	CASSPEGANTGELFF	TGTGCCAGCAGCCCCGAGGGCGCGAACACCGGGGAGCTGTTTTTT
-	TRBJ2-2	TRBV19	-	CASSQHNTGELFF	TGTGCCAGTAGCCAACATAACACCGGGGAGCTGTTTTTT
-	TRBJ2-3	TRBV5-1	-	CASASQGGFSTDTQYF	TGCGCCAGCGCCTCCCAGGGGGGATTCAGCACAGATACGCAGTATTTT
-	TRBJ1-6	TRBV30	-	CAWSPQANSPLHF	TGTGCCTGGAGTCCACAGGCTAATTCACCCCTCCACTTT
-	TRBJ2-3	TRBV18	TRBD2	CASSPLPGLVSTDTQYF	TGTGCCAGCTCACCACTTCCCGGACTAGTTTCCACAGATACGCAGTATTTT
once	TRBJ2-3	TRBV5-1	TRBD2	CASSLGLAGGRSTDTQYF	TGCGCCAGCAGCTTGGGACTAGCGGGGGGACGTAGCACAGATACGCAGTATTTT
-	TRBJ1-1	TRBV5-1	-	CASSLAAGSMNTEAFF	TGCGCCAGCAGCTTGGCAGCAGGGTCCATGAACACTGAAGCTTTCTTT
-	TRBJ1-4	TRBV18	-	CASSPRPETNEKLFF	TGTGCCAGCTCACCACGGCCGGAGACTAATGAAAAACTGTTTTTT
-	TRBJ1-2	TRBV6-5	TRBD1	CASTSQQGAGGYTF	TGTGCCAGCACGAGTCAACAGGGGGCAGGGGGCTACACCTTC
-	TRBJ2-2	TRBV6-2/TRBV6-3	-	CASSYGAVGELFF	TGTGCCAGCAGTTACGGGGCTGTCGGGGAGCTGTTTTTT
-	TRBJ1-4	TRBV2	TRBD1	CASSGPTGATNEKLFF	TGTGCCAGCAGTGGGCCTACAGGGGCAACTAATGAAAAACTGTTTTTT
once	TRBJ1-1	TRBV2	-	CASSEAYRPNTEAFF	TGTGCCAGCAGTGAAGCGTACAGACCGAACACTGAAGCTTTCTTT
-	TRBJ1-1	TRBV7-2	-	CASSSHRVSTEAFF	TGTGCCAGCAGCTCCCACAGGGTTAGCACTGAAGCTTTCTTT
-	TRBJ2-3	TRBV5-1	-	CASSLLWGSTDTQYF	TGCGCCAGCAGCCTTCTATGGGGGAGCACAGATACGCAGTATTTT
-	TRBJ2-3	TRBV2	-	CASTSGQGRASDTQYF	TGTGCCAGCACCTCCGGGCAGGGGCGGGCTTCAGATACGCAGTATTTT
few	TRBJ1-2	TRBV2	-	CASSPSGNLYGYTF	TGTGCCAGCAGTCCTTCGGGGAACCTCTATGGCTACACCTTC
-	TRBJ1-1	TRBV6-5	-	CASRFRVENTEAFF	TGTGCCAGCAGATTCAGGGTGGAGAACACTGAAGCTTTCTTT
few	TRBJ1-6	TRBV19	TRBD1	CASSPRTGDSNSPLHF	TGTGCCAGTAGTCCCCGGACAGGGGATAGTAATTCACCCCTCCACTTT
-	TRBJ2-3	TRBV6-6	TRBD1	CASSTLTGGSTDTQYF	TGTGCCAGCAGTACCCTTACAGGGGGCTCGACAGATACGCAGTATTTT
-	TRBJ2-6	TRBV7-9	TRBD1	CASSLAPGGSNVLTF	TGTGCCAGCAGCTTAGCTCCAGGGGGAAGCAACGTCCTGACTTTC
-	TRBJ2-5	TRBV4-1	TRBD2	CASSQWAGGKFQETQYF	TGCGCCAGCAGCCAATGGGCGGGGGGGAAATTTCAAGAGACCCAGTACTTC
few	TRBJ1-2	TRBV7-9	-	CASSLSELDGYTF	TGTGCCAGCAGCTTATCAGAATTGGATGGCTACACCTTC
-	TRBJ1-1	TRBV7-3	-	CASSLDRFRNTEAFF	TGTGCCAGCAGCTTAGACAGGTTTCGGAACACTGAAGCTTTCTTT
-	TRBJ2-2	TRBV7-9	TRBD2	CASSLRGLAGGMNTGELFF	TGTGCCAGCAGCTTAAGAGGACTAGCGGGGGGAATGAACACCGGGGAGCTGTTTTTT
few	TRBJ2-3	TRBV5-8	TRBD2	CASPTSGGADTQYF	TGTGCCAGTCCTACTAGCGGGGGCGCAGATACGCAGTATTTT
-	TRBJ1-2	TRBV30	-	CAWSAGTTYGYTF	TGTGCCTGGAGTGCGGGGACCACCTATGGCTACACCTTC
once	TRBJ2-3	TRBV5-6	TRBD1	CASSLNTGGADTQYF	TGTGCCAGCAGCTTAAACACAGGGGGCGCAGATACGCAGTATTTT
-	TRBJ2-1	TRBV11-1	TRBD2	CASSLDAGGNEQFF	TGTGCCAGCAGCTTAGATGCGGGGGGCAATGAGCAGTTCTTC
-	TRBJ2-2	TRBV14	-	CASSSVPAENTGELFF	TGTGCCAGCAGCTCAGTCCCAGCAGAAAACACCGGGGAGCTGTTTTTT
-	TRBJ2-2	TRBV5-1	-	CASSTGTANTGELFF	TGCGCCAGCAGCACCGGGACGGCGAACACCGGGGAGCTGTTTTTT
once	TRBJ1-1	TRBV10-1	-	CATSGRLVVTEAFF	TGCGCCACCTCGGGGCGGCTGGTAGTCACTGAAGCTTTCTTT
-	TRBJ1-2	TRBV5-5	-	CASSLVSGPRGYTF	TGTGCCAGCAGCTTGGTATCAGGTCCTCGAGGCTACACCTTC
-	TRBJ1-1	TRBV7-9	TRBD1	CASSSLGGPNTEAFF	TGTGCCAGCAGCTCCCTAGGGGGCCCGAACACTGAAGCTTTCTTT
-	TRBJ2-3	TRBV24-1	-	CATSGLISPVSGGRSTDTQYF	TGTGCCACCAGTGGCCTCATTTCTCCGGTCTCCGGAGGAAGGAGCACAGATACGCAGTATTTT
few	TRBJ1-1	TRBV7-8	-	CASSPASGGGTEAFF	TGTGCCAGCAGCCCAGCCTCGGGGGGGGGCACTGAAGCTTTCTTT
-	TRBJ1-1	TRBV21-1	-	CASPGRKNTEAFF	TGTGCCAGCCCCGGACGGAAGAACACTGAAGCTTTCTTT
-	TRBJ2-3	TRBV4-1	TRBD2	CASSQWTSGGAWTDTQYF	TGCGCCAGCAGCCAATGGACTAGCGGGGGGGCCTGGACAGATACGCAGTATTTT
-	TRBJ2-1	TRBV5-8	-	CASPAWFRPHNEQFF	TGTGCCAGCCCAGCTTGGTTCCGGCCTCACAATGAGCAGTTCTTC
-	TRBJ2-2	TRBV5-1	-	CASSLTSGTNTGELFF	TGCGCCAGCAGCCTGACCTCGGGAACGAACACCGGGGAGCTGTTTTTT